The T cell receptor beta chain under discussion was sequenced for a study of OX40 agonist ivuxolimab in advanced cancers. The overall study: Patients achieving partial responses numbered three: one hepatocellular carcinoma case and two cutaneous melanoma cases.

Clones were sequenced by immunoSEQ multiplex PCR, and TCRdb holds only the in-frame ones, with some missing. The data show about 81,000 clones, about 80% seen once. The CDR3 has 14 amino acids. CDR1 is SNHLY and CDR2 is FYNNEI in the germline V gene. Trimming cost V 8 bases and J 1 base, with 11 bases left between them. The gene calls are TRBV2 and TRBJ2-2; D remains ambiguous. The sequence derives from an adult with an advanced solid tumor such as melanoma, head and neck, liver or kidney cancer. Sample: CD4+ or CD8+ T cells sorted from blood, taken in a trial of the OX40 agonist ivuxolimab. The CDR3 region has the DNA TGTGCCAGCTCCTACCTAAAGAACACCGGGGAGCTGTTTTTT. Translating it yields CASSYLKNTGELFF.